What follows is one T cell receptor beta chain and its context. The antigen remains undetermined. PBMCs came from 10 ml fresh peripheral blood. Amplification of TCR beta CDR3 regions used RNA as the template. HTBI primers were the set used in a first-round RT-PCR of the TCR CDR3. TCRdb ran MiXCR on the multiplex PCR reads and lists one entry per CDR3 protein. The sample yields more than 500,000 distinct CDR3 sequences, about 17% seen once. The data stem from a study of T cells in Graves' hyperthyroidism and ophthalmopathy. Germline V gene lookup returns CDR1 MNHEY and CDR2 SMNVEV (reference sequence). CDR3 length: 12 residues. Whole-study findings and limits: Clonotypes that were expanded in thyroid above 0.001 mostly appeared in blood too.

This clonotype was sampled from a woman aged 30 to 39 with Graves' hyperthyroidism. The chain is built from TRBV27 and TRBJ2-7; D possibly corresponds to TRBD2 (5 bases). Matching the DNA end better, TRBJ2-1 makes the J call doubtful. Sequences were obtained from blood. The CDR3 sequence is CASRGLSYEQFF. As DNA, the CDR3 is TGTGCCAGCCGGGGATTATCCTACGAGCAGTTCTTC.